The count of the clone carrying this T cell receptor (beta chain) is one. Its antigen is not identified. This sample is part of a study of T cell responses to AZD1222 COVID-19 vaccine. Across the whole study: Second doses at about 4 or about 12 weeks were pooled. Findings and caveats of the study: It should be noted that donors were predominantly white British and more often female, and clonal diversity was possibly underestimated. Nearly half of unique spike-specific TCRs reportedly avoided B.1.351 and B.1.1.7 mutated regions.

The protocol was immunoSEQ multiplex PCR, while the TCRdb copy is restricted to in-frame clones and leaves out a portion. Among over 150,000 clones, roughly nine tenths were seen once, and the ten largest hold over 1.2%. J gave up 4 bases and V 2 bases, and 8 bases lay outside the gene matches. The CDR3 sequence is 16 residues long. Germline V gene sequence: CDR1 LNHDA, CDR2 SQIVND (reference sequence). The TCR comes from an adult in good health. The sample here was peripheral blood, taken on day 0 of AZD1222 vaccination. The chain employs TRBV19 and TRBJ2-1; 7 bases are shared with TRBD2. CDR3 in amino acids: CASSISWRGGYNEQFF. The CDR3 region has the DNA TGTGCCAGTAGTATATCTTGGCGGGGAGGGTACAATGAGCAGTTCTTC.